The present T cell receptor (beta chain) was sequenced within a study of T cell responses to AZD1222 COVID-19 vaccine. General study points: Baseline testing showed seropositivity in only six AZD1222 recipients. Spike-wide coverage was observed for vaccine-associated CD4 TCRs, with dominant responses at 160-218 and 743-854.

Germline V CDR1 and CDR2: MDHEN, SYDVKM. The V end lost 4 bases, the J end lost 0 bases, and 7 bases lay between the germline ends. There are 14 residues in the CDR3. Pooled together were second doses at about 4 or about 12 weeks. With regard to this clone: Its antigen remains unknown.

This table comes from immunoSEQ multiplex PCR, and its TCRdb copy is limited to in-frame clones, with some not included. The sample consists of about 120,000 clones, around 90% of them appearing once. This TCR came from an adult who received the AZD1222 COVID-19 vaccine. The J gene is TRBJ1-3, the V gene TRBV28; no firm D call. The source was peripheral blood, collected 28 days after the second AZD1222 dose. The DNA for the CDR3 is TGTGCCAGCAGTTCGCTCTTCTCTGGAAACACCATATATTTT. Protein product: CASSSLFSGNTIYF. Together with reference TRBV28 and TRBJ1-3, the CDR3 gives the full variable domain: DVKVTQSSRYLVKRTGEKVFLECVQDMDHENMFWYRQDPGLGLRLIYFSYDVKMKEKGDIPEGYSVSREKKERFSLILESASTNQTSMYLCASSSLFSGNTIYFGEGSWLTVV.